The T cell receptor (beta chain) under discussion was sequenced for a study of immune characterization of retroperitoneal liposarcoma. The CDR3 covers 14 residues. J gave up 7 bases and V 6 bases, and 7 bases lay outside the gene matches. CDR1 and CDR2 (germline): MRHNA, SNTAGT. MiXCR, applied by TCRdb to the PCR reads, yields one record per CDR3 protein. This table holds around 8,000 distinct CDR3 sequences, 25% to 30% found once. The TCR comes from a male donor with retroperitoneal liposarcoma. The material sequenced was blood. The chain combines TRBV6-4 with TRBJ1-1; 11 bases match TRBD1. This chain's CDR3 is CASSPGQGVGEAFF. CDR3 DNA sequence: TGTGCCAGCAGCCCGGGACAGGGGGTGGGTGAAGCTTTCTTT.